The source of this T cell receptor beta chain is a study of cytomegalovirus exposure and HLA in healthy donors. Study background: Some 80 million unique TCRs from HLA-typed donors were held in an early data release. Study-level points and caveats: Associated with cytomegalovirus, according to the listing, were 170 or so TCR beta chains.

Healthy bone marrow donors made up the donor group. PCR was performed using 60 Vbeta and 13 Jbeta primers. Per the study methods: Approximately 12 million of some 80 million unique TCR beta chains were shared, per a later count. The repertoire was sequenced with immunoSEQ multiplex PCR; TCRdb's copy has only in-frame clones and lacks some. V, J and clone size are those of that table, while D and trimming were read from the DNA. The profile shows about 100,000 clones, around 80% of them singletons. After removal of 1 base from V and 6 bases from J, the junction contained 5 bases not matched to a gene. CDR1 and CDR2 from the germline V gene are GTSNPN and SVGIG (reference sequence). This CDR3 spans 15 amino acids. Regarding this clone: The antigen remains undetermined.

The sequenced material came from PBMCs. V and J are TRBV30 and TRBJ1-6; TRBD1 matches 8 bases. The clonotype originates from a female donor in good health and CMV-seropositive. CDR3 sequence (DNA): TGTGCCTGGAGTGAGGACAGGGTCCCTAATTCACCCCTCCACTTT. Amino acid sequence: CAWSEDRVPNSPLHF.